The T cell receptor (beta chain) described here comes from a study of patients and donors after allogeneic stem cell transplantation. TCRdb reprocessed the RT-PCR reads via MiXCR and lists one record per CDR3 protein. The sample records hundreds of thousands of distinct CDR3 sequences, around 16% being singletons. The TCR comes from a human donor who was either an allogeneic HSCT recipient or a stem cell or donor lymphocyte infusion donor (not recorded which). It is not recorded whose cells these are; they may come from a transplant donor. The sequenced sample consisted of blood, either unsorted or a sorted T cell fraction (not recorded which).

The CDR3 loop reads CASARHGEAFF. CDR3 coding DNA: TGTGCCAGCGCCCGACACGGTGAAGCTTTCTTT. The chain couples TRBV6-2 or TRBV6-3 to TRBJ1-1; D not resolved. The germline V gene encodes CDR1 MNHEY and CDR2 SVGEGT. Trimming pared 8 bases from V and 7 bases from J, leaving 11 bases between. The CDR3 loop spans 11 amino acids.